What follows are 11 T cell receptor beta chains derived from one specimen sequenced in a study of early T cells in non-severe SARS-CoV-2 infection. A single record per CDR3 protein comes from TCRdb applying MiXCR to the 5' RACE reads. The table records tens of thousands of distinct CDR3 sequences, around 18% of them present only once. Sequences were derived from whole blood, sampled at baseline. These receptors all come from an adult who was a healthcare worker with PCR-confirmed SARS-CoV-2 infection or an uninfected control (not recorded which).

V gene TRBV7-9 combines with J gene TRBJ2-1; no firm D call. V dropped 5 bases and J dropped 9 bases, with 14 bases sitting between them. CDR1 and CDR2 from the germline V gene are SEHNR and FQNEAQ (reference sequence). The CDR3 contains 13 residues. CDR3 DNA sequence: TGTGCCAGCAGCCCATCCTGGGCCCGTGAGCAGTTCTTC. This gives the protein CASSPSWAREQFF.

This clonotype was seen ten or more times. V gene TRBV15 combines with J gene TRBJ2-5, with TRBD1 matching over 12 bases. V gave up 4 bases and J gave up 3 bases; unmatched junction bases: 3. The CDR3 sequence is 15 residues long. Per the germline V gene, CDR1 is LNHNV and CDR2 is YYDKDF (reference sequence). CDR3 nucleotides: TGTGCCACCAGCAAGGGACAGGGGGCGAAAGAGACCCAGTACTTC. As protein: CATSKGQGAKETQYF.

This clonotype came up a few times. The V gene is TRBV20-1, the J gene TRBJ1-3; D is uncertain. Deletions cut 0 bases from V and 4 bases from J, with 7 bases between. The CDR3 contains 13 residues. In germline, CDR1 is DFQATT, CDR2 SNEGSKA (reference sequence). This CDR3 is CSAREAKGNTIYF. CDR3 nucleotide sequence: TGCAGTGCTAGAGAGGCCAAAGGAAACACCATATATTTT.

This clonotype was counted only a few times. The gene calls are TRBV3-1 and TRBJ2-7; D uncertain. With 1 base removed from V and 4 bases from J, the gap between germline ends came to 11 bases. CDR3 length equals 14 residues. In germline, CDR1 is LGHDT, CDR2 YNNKEL (reference sequence). In DNA, the CDR3 is TGTGCCAGCAGCCAAGCTCTAGGCCTATACGAGCAGTACTTC. Protein sequence: CASSQALGLYEQYF.

This clonotype turned up a few times. The chain has TRBV28 and TRBJ2-7; TRBD1 agrees at 8 bases. This CDR3 is 15 amino acids long. J gave up 3 bases and V 5 bases, and 9 bases lay outside the gene matches. Germline lookup yields CDR1 MDHEN and CDR2 SYDVKM. The CDR3 bases are TGTGCCAGCAGTCTCCGACAGGGGAATCTCTACGAGCAGTACTTC. Residues: CASSLRQGNLYEQYF.

The rearrangement uses TRBV10-3 and TRBJ1-6; perhaps TRBD1 as D (5 bases). The V end was cut by 6 bases, the J end by 5 bases, with 11 bases between. This CDR3 is 14 amino acids long. CDR1 is ENHRY, CDR2 SYGVKD, per germline. DNA for the CDR3: TGTGCCATCAGGGAAGACAGCCATAATTCACCCCTCCACTTT. Encoded protein: CAIREDSHNSPLHF.

This chain links TRBV20-1 with TRBJ1-1; the D gene is possibly TRBD1 (6 bases). The CDR3 totals 12 residues. The V gene lost 6 bases and the J gene lost 3 bases, with 11 bases spanning the gap. Germline V lookup: CDR1 DFQATT, CDR2 SNEGSKA (reference sequence). The CDR3 reads CSAQGPDTEAFF. CDR3 DNA: TGCAGTGCACAGGGACCAGACACTGAAGCTTTCTTT.

This clonotype was detected only a few times. The chain employs TRBV7-2 and TRBJ2-1; D is uncertain. CDR3 length equals 15 residues. Trimming left V 3 bases short and J 3 bases short, with 12 bases between. CDR1 is SGHTA, CDR2 FQGNSA, per germline. The CDR3 DNA reads TGTGCCAGCAGCTTTGGACCCGCAATCTACAATGAGCAGTTCTTC. As protein: CASSFGPAIYNEQFF.

This rearrangement joins TRBV6-2 or TRBV6-3 to TRBJ1-2; perhaps TRBD1 as D (6 bases). The V end was cut by 2 bases, the J end by 4 bases, with 14 bases between. The CDR3 runs to 15 residues. Per germline, CDR1 MNHEY and CDR2 SVGEGT. The CDR3 region is CASSYRAGGGYGYTF. The CDR3 coding sequence is TGTGCCAGCAGTTACAGGGCAGGAGGGGGCTATGGCTACACCTTC.

This clonotype has a count of ten or more. The chain uses TRBV29-1 and TRBJ2-3, with D possibly being TRBD2 (6 bases). Between the trimmed V and J ends, which lost 2 bases and 6 bases, there was a span of 12 bases. The CDR3 has 13 residues. The germline gives CDR1 SQVTM, CDR2 ANQGSEA. The CDR3 nucleotides are TGCAGCGTTGAATACGGGGGTATGGATACGCAGTATTTT. This sequence encodes CSVEYGGMDTQYF.

The rearrangement joins TRBV6-5 to TRBJ2-3, with a tentative D call TRBD1 (7 bases). V lost 0 bases to trimming and J lost 5 bases, with 15 bases between them. The CDR3 sequence is 16 residues long. The V gene's germline CDR1 is MNHEY and CDR2 SVGAGI. CDR3 DNA: TGTGCCAGCAGTTACTCGGTCCCAGGGGGAGGAGATACGCAGTATTTT. It translates to CASSYSVPGGGDTQYF.